This paragraph covers one T cell receptor beta chain sequence. Its antigen remains unidentified. The sample belongs to a study of T cell responses to AZD1222 COVID-19 vaccine. Study information: Pooled together were second doses at about 4 or about 12 weeks.

Only in-frame clones appear in the TCRdb table, and some are missing; sequencing was by immunoSEQ multiplex PCR. Of roughly 100,000 clones listed, approximately 88% were seen once; the top ten hold roughly 20%. The study, taken as a whole, reports: Among vaccine-associated CD4 TCRs, coverage spanned spike, with dominance at 160-218 and 743-854. Increased Spike-specific TCR breadth and depth were observed after two AZD1222 doses. White British ancestry dominated among donors, who included more females, and clonal diversity was possibly underestimated.

With 6 bases clipped from V and 7 bases from J, the junction kept 6 bases outside the gene matches. This CDR3 has 12 residues. CDR1 and CDR2 (germline): LNHDA, SQIVND (reference sequence). This chain uses TRBV19 with TRBJ2-7; 7 positions agree with TRBD1. The TCR originated in an adult in good health. Source: peripheral blood, taken on day 0 of AZD1222 vaccination. The CDR3 is CASSPGGEEQYF. In DNA form, the CDR3 reads TGTGCCAGTAGCCCAGGGGGTGAAGAGCAGTACTTC.